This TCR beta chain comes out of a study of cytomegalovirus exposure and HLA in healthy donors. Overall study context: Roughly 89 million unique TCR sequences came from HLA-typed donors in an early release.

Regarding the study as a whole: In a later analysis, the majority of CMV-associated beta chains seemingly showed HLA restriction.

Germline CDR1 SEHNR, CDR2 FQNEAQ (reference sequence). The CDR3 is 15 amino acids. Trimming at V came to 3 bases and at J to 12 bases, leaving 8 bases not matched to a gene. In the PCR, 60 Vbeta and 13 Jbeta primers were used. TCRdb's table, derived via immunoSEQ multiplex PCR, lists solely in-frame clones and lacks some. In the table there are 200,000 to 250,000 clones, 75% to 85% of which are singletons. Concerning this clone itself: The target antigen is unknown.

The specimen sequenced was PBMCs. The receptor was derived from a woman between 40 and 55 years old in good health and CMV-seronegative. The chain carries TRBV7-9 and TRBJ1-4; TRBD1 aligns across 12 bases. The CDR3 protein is CASSFMGQGALELFF. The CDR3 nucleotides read TGTGCCAGCAGCTTTATGGGACAGGGGGCCCTAGAACTGTTTTTT.